The T cell receptor beta chain under discussion was sequenced for a study of T-cell memory formation after mild COVID-19. Points from the study as a whole: For contracting clones, CD4+ ones sat mainly in CM and EM, CD8+ in EMRA.

MiXCR, run by TCRdb on the 5' RACE reads, gives a single entry per CDR3 protein. Seen here are about 430,000 distinct CDR3 sequences, roughly 24% observed once, and the top ten hold around 8.1%. Note on this clonotype: The antigen remains unidentified.

J was trimmed by 3 bases and V by 7 bases; bases with no gene match: 7. This CDR3 region has 15 residues. The sequenced sample consisted of PBMCs or a T cell subset sorted from them (not recorded which). The TCR originated in an adult woman who had mild COVID-19 (a few samples of this study predate the infection). Cell type and time point are not known. This sequence joins TRBV12-3 or TRBV12-4 and TRBJ1-2; 11 bases fit TRBD1. The CDR3 DNA reads as TGTGCCAGCACTGCACCGGACAGGGGGCACTATGGCTACACCTTC. This gives the protein CASTAPDRGHYGYTF.